This paragraph covers one TCR beta chain sequence. Antigen specificity is unknown. The data originate from a study of T cell clonotyping in hematopoietic cell transplantation. Study-level findings and limits: Recipient TCR diversity dropped after transplant; expanded clonotypes rose from day 30 to 180. Cells were unsorted, so CD4 and CD8 contributions were not separated.

Profiling relied on immunoSEQ multiplex PCR, and the TCRdb table lists in-frame clones only, not all of them. The table includes 7,500 to 8,500 clones, more than 80% detected once. The V gene's germline CDR1 is MGHRA and CDR2 YSYEKL. V shed 1 base and J shed 0 bases, with 7 bases lying between them. CDR3 size: 15 residues. Samples: about 28 days before transplant, then days 30, 100 and 180 after. The chain recombines TRBV4-1 with TRBJ1-3; the D is unclear. The sequenced sample was PBMCs, obtained 180 days after allogeneic stem cell transplant. This TCR came from a female patient in her 50s who had an allogeneic stem cell transplant from an unrelated donor, so the T cells may come from the graft donor. Some clones in this sample may be carry-over from other donors' samples. The CDR3 loop reads CASSQGVLSGNTIYF. CDR3 coding DNA: TGCGCCAGCAGCCAAGGGGTCCTCTCTGGAAACACCATATATTTT.